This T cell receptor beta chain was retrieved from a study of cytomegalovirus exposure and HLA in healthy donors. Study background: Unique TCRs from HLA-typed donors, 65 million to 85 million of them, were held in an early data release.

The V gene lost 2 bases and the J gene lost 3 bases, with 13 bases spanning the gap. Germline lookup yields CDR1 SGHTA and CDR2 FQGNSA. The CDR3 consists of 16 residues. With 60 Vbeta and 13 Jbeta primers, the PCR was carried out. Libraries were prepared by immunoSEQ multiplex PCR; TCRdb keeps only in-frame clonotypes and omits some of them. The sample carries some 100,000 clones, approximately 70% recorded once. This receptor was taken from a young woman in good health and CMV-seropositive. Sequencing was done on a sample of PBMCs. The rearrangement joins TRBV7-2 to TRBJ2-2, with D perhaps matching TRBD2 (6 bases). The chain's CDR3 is CASSLLGSVDTGELFF. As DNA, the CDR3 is TGTGCCAGCAGCTTACTCGGGAGCGTCGACACCGGGGAGCTGTTTTTT.